The entry below gives a single TCR beta chain sequence along with its context. From germline, CDR1 is SGHDN and CDR2 FVKESK. The CDR3 length is 16 residues. V gave up 4 bases and J gave up 3 bases; unmatched junction bases: 4. The data stem from a study of cytomegalovirus exposure and HLA in healthy donors. The PCR made use of 60 Vbeta and 13 Jbeta primers. Data came from immunoSEQ multiplex PCR; TCRdb stores just in-frame clones and leaves some out. The sample lists approximately 59,000 clones, 62% occurring once. The chain carries TRBV14 and TRBJ2-1; 12 nucleotides match TRBD2. This clonotype originated in a man aged 25-45 years in good health and CMV-seronegative. Sequenced: PBMCs. CDR3 in DNA: TGTGCCAGCAGCCCGTTACTAGCGGGGGGCTACAATGAGCAGTTCTTC. Amino acids: CASSPLLAGGYNEQFF.